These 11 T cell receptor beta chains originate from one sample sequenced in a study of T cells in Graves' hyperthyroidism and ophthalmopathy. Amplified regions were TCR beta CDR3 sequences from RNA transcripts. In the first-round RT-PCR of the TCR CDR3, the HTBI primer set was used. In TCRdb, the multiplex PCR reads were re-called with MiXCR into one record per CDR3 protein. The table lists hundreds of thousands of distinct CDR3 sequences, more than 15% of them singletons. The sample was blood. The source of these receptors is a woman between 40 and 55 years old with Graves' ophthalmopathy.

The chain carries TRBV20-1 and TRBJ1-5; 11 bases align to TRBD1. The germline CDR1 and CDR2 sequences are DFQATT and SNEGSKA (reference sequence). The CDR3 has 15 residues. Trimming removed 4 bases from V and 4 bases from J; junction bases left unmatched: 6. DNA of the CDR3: TGCAGTGCTACGCCCGGGACAGGGGGTAATCAGCCCCAGCATTTT. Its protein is CSATPGTGGNQPQHF.

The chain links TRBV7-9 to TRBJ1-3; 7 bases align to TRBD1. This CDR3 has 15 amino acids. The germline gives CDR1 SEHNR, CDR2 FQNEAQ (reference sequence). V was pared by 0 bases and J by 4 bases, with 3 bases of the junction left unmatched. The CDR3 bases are TGTGCCAGCAGCTTAGCCGGGACAGTGGGAAACACCATATATTTT. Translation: CASSLAGTVGNTIYF.

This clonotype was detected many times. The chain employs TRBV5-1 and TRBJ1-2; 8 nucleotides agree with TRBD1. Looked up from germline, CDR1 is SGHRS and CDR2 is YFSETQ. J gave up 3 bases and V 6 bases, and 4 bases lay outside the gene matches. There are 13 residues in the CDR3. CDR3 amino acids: CASKTGEDYGYTF. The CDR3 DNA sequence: TGCGCCAGCAAGACAGGGGAGGACTATGGCTACACCTTC.

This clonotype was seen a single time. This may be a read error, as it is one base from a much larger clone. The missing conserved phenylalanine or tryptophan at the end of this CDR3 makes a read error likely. The CDR3 region is CSAGQGNLWGYTL. For the CDR3, the DNA is TGCAGTGCTGGACAGGGGAATTTGTGGGGCTACACCCTC. The chain recombines TRBV20-1 with TRBJ1-2, with 9 bases that match TRBD1. The germline CDR1 and CDR2 sequences are DFQATT and SNEGSKA (reference sequence). After removal of 5 bases from V and 8 bases from J, the junction contained 9 bases not matched to a gene. This CDR3 is 13 amino acids long.

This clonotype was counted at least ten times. CDR3 amino acids: CASSQGHAAETQYF. As DNA, the CDR3 is TGTGCCAGCAGCCAAGGCCACGCTGCGGAGACCCAGTACTTC. The chain carries TRBV3-1 and TRBJ2-5; D remains ambiguous. Per germline, CDR1 LGHDT and CDR2 YNNKEL (reference sequence). V was shortened by 1 base and J by 5 bases, with 11 bases between the two germline ends. The CDR3 runs to 14 residues.

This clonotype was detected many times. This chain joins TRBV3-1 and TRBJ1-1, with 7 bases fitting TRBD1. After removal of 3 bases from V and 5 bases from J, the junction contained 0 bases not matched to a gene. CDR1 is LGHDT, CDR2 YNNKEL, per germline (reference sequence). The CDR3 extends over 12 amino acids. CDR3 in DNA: TGTGCCAGCAGCCAGGGACAGACTGAAGCTTTCTTT. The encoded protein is CASSQGQTEAFF.

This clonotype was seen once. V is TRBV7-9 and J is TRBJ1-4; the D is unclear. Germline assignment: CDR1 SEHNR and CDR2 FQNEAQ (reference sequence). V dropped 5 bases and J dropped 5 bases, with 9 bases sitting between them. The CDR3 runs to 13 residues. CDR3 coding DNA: TGTGCCAGCAGCCGGGGATCCAATGAAAAACTGTTTTTT. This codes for CASSRGSNEKLFF. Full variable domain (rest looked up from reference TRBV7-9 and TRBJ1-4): DTGVSQNPRHKITKRGQNVTFRCDPISEHNRLYWYRQTLGQGPEFLTYFQNEAQLEKSRLLSDRFSAERPKGSFSTLEIQRTEQGDSAMYLCASSRGSNEKLFFGSGTQLSVL.

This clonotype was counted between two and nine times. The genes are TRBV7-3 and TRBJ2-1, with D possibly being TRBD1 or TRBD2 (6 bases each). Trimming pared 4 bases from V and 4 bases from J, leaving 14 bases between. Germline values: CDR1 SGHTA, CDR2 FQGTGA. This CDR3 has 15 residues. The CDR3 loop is CASSYDGGPYNEQFF. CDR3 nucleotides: TGTGCCAGCAGCTATGACGGGGGCCCTTACAATGAGCAGTTCTTC.

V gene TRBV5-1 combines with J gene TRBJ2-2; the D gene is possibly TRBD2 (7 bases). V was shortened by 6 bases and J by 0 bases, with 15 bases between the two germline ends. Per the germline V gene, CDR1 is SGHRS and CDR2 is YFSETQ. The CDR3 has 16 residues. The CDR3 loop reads CASTWAGATNTGELFF. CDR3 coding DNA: TGCGCCAGCACCTGGGCGGGGGCAACGAACACCGGGGAGCTGTTTTTT.

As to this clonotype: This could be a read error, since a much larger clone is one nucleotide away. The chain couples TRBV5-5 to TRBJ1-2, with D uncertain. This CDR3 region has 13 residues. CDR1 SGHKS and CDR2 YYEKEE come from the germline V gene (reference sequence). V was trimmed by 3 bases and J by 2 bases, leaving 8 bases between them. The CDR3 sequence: CASSSAGNYGYTF. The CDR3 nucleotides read TGTGCCAGCAGCTCGGCGGGGAACTATGGCTACACCTTC.

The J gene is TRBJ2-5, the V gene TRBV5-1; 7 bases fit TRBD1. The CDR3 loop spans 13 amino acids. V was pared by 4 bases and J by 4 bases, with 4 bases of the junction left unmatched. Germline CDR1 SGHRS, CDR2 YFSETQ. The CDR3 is CASSQGVLETQYF. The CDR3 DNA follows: TGCGCCAGCAGCCAGGGGGTACTAGAGACCCAGTACTTC.